This is a list of T cell receptor beta chains from one sample in a study of blood T cell repertoires in COVID-19. Clones were read by immunoSEQ multiplex PCR, and TCRdb kept only the in-frame ones, dropping some. Found here are around 130,000 clones, 85% to 90% of them singletons; the top ten hold 11%. Sequencing was performed on peripheral blood. These TCRs come from a woman aged 80 or over with acute or convalescent COVID-19. The CDR3 runs from the conserved cysteine through the conserved F or W. D genes are given only for firm matches. Expanded clones get a size class; other rows say once, few or many, or leave the size out.

TRBJ2-1	.	few	TRBV6-5	TGTGCCAGCAGTTATTTAGCGCGGGGGCGCCACAATGAGCAGTTCTTC	CASSYLARGRHNEQFF
TRBJ1-2	TRBD1	.	TRBV5-1	TGCGCCAGCAGCTTGGGAGGGGGACAGTACTATGGCTACACCTTC	CASSLGGGQYYGYTF
TRBJ2-1	.	.	TRBV3-1/TRBV3-2	TGTGCCAGCAGCCGGGGACTTGTCTACAATGAGCAGTTCTTC	CASSRGLVYNEQFF
TRBJ2-2	.	.	TRBV20-1	TGCAGTGCTAGTAATACTGACAAACCCGGGGAGCTGTTTTTT	CSASNTDKPGELFF
TRBJ1-6	TRBD1	.	TRBV3-1/TRBV3-2	TGTGCCAGCAGGGCCAGGACAGGTCAGAATTCACCCCTCCACTTT	CASRARTGQNSPLHF
TRBJ2-1	.	.	TRBV12-3/TRBV12-4	TGTGCCAGCAGTCCTTTCGGGAGCAATGAGCAGTTCTTC	CASSPFGSNEQFF
TRBJ2-7	.	once	TRBV18	TGTGCCAGCTCACCACCCCAGGGCCGCTACGAGCAGTACTTC	CASSPPQGRYEQYF
TRBJ2-1	TRBD1	.	TRBV9	TGTGCCAGCAGCGTAGGTCTACAGGGGGCGCTTGAGCAGTTCTTC	CASSVGLQGALEQFF
TRBJ2-5	TRBD1	.	TRBV9	TGTGCCAGCAGCCTTGGGACAGCCCAAGAGACCCAGTACTTC	CASSLGTAQETQYF
TRBJ1-4	TRBD1	.	TRBV5-1	TGCGCCAGCAGCTTGGGGACAGGCGGGGAAAAACTGTTTTTT	CASSLGTGGEKLFF
TRBJ2-7	.	once	TRBV5-1	TGCGCCAGCAGCCGAGAGGGCAGCTCCTACGAGCAGTACTTC	CASSREGSSYEQYF
TRBJ1-1	.	.	TRBV7-3	TGTGCCAGCAGCGACTCCCAGGGTACTGAAGCTTTCTTT	CASSDSQGTEAFF
TRBJ2-3	TRBD2	.	TRBV7-2	TGTGCCAGCAGCTTAGCCCCTAGCGGGGCCAGCACAGATACGCAGTATTTT	CASSLAPSGASTDTQYF
TRBJ2-1	.	.	TRBV5-6	TGTGCCAGCAGCTTAAGACGAGGTGAGCAGTTCTTC	CASSLRRGEQFF
TRBJ2-7	TRBD1	.	TRBV27	TGTGCCAGCAGTTCAATGGGACAGGGGGCGAAAGAGCAGTACTTC	CASSSMGQGAKEQYF
TRBJ1-4	TRBD1	.	TRBV5-1	TGCGCCAGCAGCTCGGGGACAGGGCTTCCGGAAAAACTGTTTTTT	CASSSGTGLPEKLFF
TRBJ1-5	.	.	TRBV5-1	TGCGCCAGCAGCTTGTTTCCGGGCAATCAGCCCCAGCATTTT	CASSLFPGNQPQHF
TRBJ1-2	.	.	TRBV2	TGTGCCAGCAGTGATATGGGGGCGAGAAACTATGGCTACACCTTC	CASSDMGARNYGYTF
TRBJ2-5	.	.	TRBV5-1	TGCGCCAGCAGCGCCGGGACTCTCCAAGAGACCCAGTACTTC	CASSAGTLQETQYF
TRBJ1-2	.	.	TRBV3-1/TRBV3-2	TGTGCCAGCAGCCAAGATTCAGCAGGGGACTATGGCTACACCTTC	CASSQDSAGDYGYTF
TRBJ2-3	TRBD2	.	TRBV13	TGTGCCAGCAGCTTATGGCGGGGGGAAGATACGCAGTATTTT	CASSLWRGEDTQYF
TRBJ1-2	.	.	TRBV29-1	TGCAGCGTTGTCGGGGTCACCGGTAGCGCGTTGGGTGGCTACACCTTC	CSVVGVTGSALGGYTF
TRBJ1-2	.	.	TRBV4-2	TGTGCCAGCAGCCAAGATGGAACAGGGACACTCAGCTATGGCTACACCTTC	CASSQDGTGTLSYGYTF
TRBJ1-1	.	.	TRBV19	TGTGCCAGTAGACCCGACAGGAGGAACACTGAAGCTTTCTTT	CASRPDRRNTEAFF
TRBJ2-4	TRBD2	.	TRBV5-4	TGTGCCAGCAGCTTGTCCGTGACTAGCGGGGGGGGTGGCAAAAACATTCAGTACTTC	CASSLSVTSGGGGKNIQYF
TRBJ1-1	TRBD1	.	TRBV5-1	TGCGCCAGCAGCTTGGCCGGGACAGGGGGCCCTGGCACTGAAGCTTTCTTT	CASSLAGTGGPGTEAFF
TRBJ2-1	.	.	TRBV7-2	TGTGCCAGCAGCTACAGGTACAATGAGCAGTTCTTC	CASSYRYNEQFF
TRBJ1-1	.	.	TRBV7-8	TGTGCCAGCAGCAGACAGTTGAACACTGAAGCTTTCTTT	CASSRQLNTEAFF
TRBJ1-2	.	.	TRBV19	TGTGCCAGTAGTTACGGGGTCCTGTATGGCTACACCTTC	CASSYGVLYGYTF
TRBJ1-1	.	.	TRBV18	TGTGCCAGCTCACCAAGGGTGGACGGAGGGAACACTGAAGCTTTCTTT	CASSPRVDGGNTEAFF
TRBJ1-2	TRBD1	.	TRBV5-4	TGTGCCAGCAGCCCTCGGACAGGGGGCTTTGGGTATGGCTACACCTTC	CASSPRTGGFGYGYTF
TRBJ2-1	.	.	TRBV27	TGTGCCAGCAGTTCGTCCCCGCCGGGGGAGCCCCTTTTAATCACCTACAATGAGCAGTTCTTC	CASSSSPPGEPLLITYNEQFF
TRBJ2-3	TRBD1	.	TRBV27	TGTGCCAGCAGTTCCCACCGGACAGGGAGCACAGATACGCAGTATTTT	CASSSHRTGSTDTQYF
TRBJ2-2	TRBD2	.	TRBV5-4	TGTGCCAGCAGCATCGGGACTAGTCTCACCGGGGAGCTGTTTTTT	CASSIGTSLTGELFF
TRBJ1-2	.	.	TRBV6-1	TGTGCCAGCAGTGAAAATCCCACCCGGGACATGAGCGACTACACCTTC	CASSENPTRDMSDYTF
TRBJ1-3	TRBD1	.	TRBV7-2	TGTGCCAGCAGCCCGCAGGGGGCAGCTGGAAACACCATATATTTT	CASSPQGAAGNTIYF
TRBJ2-7	.	.	TRBV7-2	TGTGCCAGCAGCTTAAGCACCTCCTACGAGCAGTACTTC	CASSLSTSYEQYF
TRBJ1-1	.	.	TRBV15	TGTGCCACCGGGCATGAACGAAGACAGAACACTGAAGCTTTCTTT	CATGHERRQNTEAFF
TRBJ1-2	.	.	TRBV6-4	TGTGCCAGCAGTGGTACCGGGAGCTATGGCTACACCTTC	CASSGTGSYGYTF
TRBJ2-6	.	.	TRBV7-3	TGTGCCAGCAGCTTGGACAGCGGCTCTGGGGCCAACGTCCTGACTTTC	CASSLDSGSGANVLTF
TRBJ1-2	.	.	TRBV7-3	TGTGCCAGCAGCGAGTCTAATAGCTATGGCTACACCTTC	CASSESNSYGYTF
TRBJ2-1	TRBD1	.	TRBV18	TGTGCCAGCTCACCACCGCGACAGGGGGCTTACAATGAGCAGTTCTTC	CASSPPRQGAYNEQFF